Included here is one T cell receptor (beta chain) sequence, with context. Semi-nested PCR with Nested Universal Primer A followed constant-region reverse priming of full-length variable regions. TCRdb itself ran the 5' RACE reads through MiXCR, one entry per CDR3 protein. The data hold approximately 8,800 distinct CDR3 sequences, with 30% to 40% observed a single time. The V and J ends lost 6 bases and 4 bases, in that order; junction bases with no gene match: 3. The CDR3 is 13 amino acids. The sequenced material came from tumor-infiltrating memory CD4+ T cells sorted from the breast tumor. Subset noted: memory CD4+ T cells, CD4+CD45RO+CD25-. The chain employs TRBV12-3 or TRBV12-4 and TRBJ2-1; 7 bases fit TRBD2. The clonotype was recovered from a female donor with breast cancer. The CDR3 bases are TGTGCCAGCAGCTGGGGACTATACAATGAGCAGTTCTTC. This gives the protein CASSWGLYNEQFF.